Each of the 25 T cell receptor beta chains below was sequenced from the same sample in a study of Ad26.COV2.S vaccination and SARS-CoV-2 variants. Treatment: 15 to 20 received Ad26.COV2.S at low or high dose, single or two shots; roughly 5 received placebo; per-sample allocation not given. It was on day 63 after the first vaccine or placebo injection that samples were taken. The assay was immunoSEQ multiplex PCR, and TCRdb's table has in-frame clones only and misses some. The sample has about 350,000 clones, around 89% seen once. The sequencing here drew on peripheral blood, taken in a trial of Ad26.COV2.S vaccine versus placebo. All receptors derive from a person between 18 and 59 years old who received the Ad26.COV2.S COVID-19 vaccine or a placebo.

This sequence joins TRBV29-1 and TRBJ1-2; a weak D match, TRBD1 (6 bases). CDR1 and CDR2 from the germline V gene are SQVTM and ANQGSEA. Trimming removed 7 bases from V and 6 bases from J, with 18 bases in between. The CDR3 sequence is 13 residues long. As DNA, the CDR3 is TGCAGCGCAGACGTAGGGGGGGGAAATGGCTACACCTTC. Its protein product is CSADVGGGNGYTF.

This sequence joins TRBV6-5 and TRBJ2-7; 7 positions agree with TRBD2. This CDR3 is built from 16 residues. Per germline, CDR1 MNHEY and CDR2 SVGAGI. Trimming cost V 3 bases and J 3 bases; bases outside gene matches: 11. The CDR3 DNA follows: TGTGCCAGCAGTTATCTCATCGGGACTATTAACTACGAGCAGTACTTC. It encodes CASSYLIGTINYEQYF.

The chain combines TRBV30 with TRBJ2-3; D is unclear. V shed 3 bases and J shed 4 bases, with 5 bases lying between them. Germline CDR1 and CDR2: GTSNPN and SVGIG (reference sequence). The CDR3 totals 11 residues. CDR3 bases: TGTGCCTGGAGCCTCCCAGATACGCAGTATTTT. Its protein is CAWSLPDTQYF.

This sequence joins TRBV19 and TRBJ2-1, with D unclear. This CDR3 spans 13 amino acids. The germline V gene encodes CDR1 LNHDA and CDR2 SQIVND (reference sequence). Trimming pared 1 base from V and 10 bases from J, leaving 11 bases between. CDR3 amino acids: CASSIVDRHEQFF. CDR3 bases: TGTGCCAGTAGTATAGTCGATAGACACGAGCAGTTCTTC.

V usage is TRBV10-3 and J usage is TRBJ1-4; maybe TRBD1 (6 bases). CDR3 length: 15 amino acids. V dropped 6 bases and J dropped 5 bases, with 16 bases sitting between them. Germline V gene data show CDR1 as ENHRY and CDR2 as SYGVKD. CDR3 sequence: CAIRGGGLANEKLFF. DNA for the CDR3: TGTGCCATCAGAGGGGGGGGGCTCGCCAATGAAAAACTGTTTTTT.

The gene calls are TRBV19 and TRBJ2-1, with D maybe TRBD2 (5 bases). Germline lookup yields CDR1 LNHDA and CDR2 SQIVND (reference sequence). The CDR3 spans 14 residues. The V end lost 3 bases, the J end lost 7 bases, and 13 bases lay between the germline ends. The CDR3 DNA sequence: TGTGCCAGTAGTATGGGGAAAAGGGAGAATGAGCAGTTCTTC. Translating gives CASSMGKRENEQFF.

This chain links TRBV28 with TRBJ2-1; 7 nucleotides align to TRBD2. Germline V gene lookup returns CDR1 MDHEN and CDR2 SYDVKM. This CDR3 comprises 11 residues. The CDR3 DNA sequence: TGTGCGGGGGGGACGTGGAATGAGCAGTTCTTC. It translates to CAGGTWNEQFF.

In its sample, this clone was seen a few times. The chain carries TRBV4-1 and TRBJ2-1; 8 bases map to TRBD2. The CDR3 sequence is 15 residues long. Per germline, CDR1 MGHRA and CDR2 YSYEKL. The junction had 10 bases not matched to a gene; V was cut back by 0 bases and J by 12 bases. The DNA of the CDR3 is TGCGCCAGCAGCCAAGAGGGACTAGGACAGCCCCGGCAGTTCTTC. Protein sequence: CASSQEGLGQPRQFF.

J is TRBJ1-5 and V is TRBV27; D ambiguous. The germline CDR1 and CDR2 sequences are MNHEY and SMNVEV (reference sequence). V lost 2 bases and J lost 4, with 12 bases in between. The CDR3 is made up of 15 amino acids. Here the CDR3 DNA reads TGTGCCAGCAGTTTAACCTCGACCCGTAATCAGCCCCAGCATTTT. It codes for CASSLTSTRNQPQHF.

This clone is a singleton in its sample. The rearrangement uses TRBV5-1 and TRBJ2-3; the match to TRBD1 covers 11 bases. CDR3 length: 17 amino acids. Germline CDR1 reads SGHRS; CDR2 reads YFSETQ. Trimming removed 4 bases from V and 2 bases from J; junction bases left unmatched: 9. CDR3 DNA sequence: TGCGCCAGCAGCCACAGTCGGGACAGGGGGTACACAGATACGCAGTATTTT. Its translation is CASSHSRDRGYTDTQYF.

V gene TRBV5-4 combines with J gene TRBJ1-2; 8 nucleotides align to TRBD1. Germline V lookup: CDR1 SGHNT, CDR2 YYREEE (reference sequence). There are 14 residues in the CDR3. V shed 5 bases and J 4 bases; nucleotides not matched to a gene: 7. The CDR3 is CASRSTGEGYGYTF. The CDR3 DNA sequence: TGTGCCAGCAGATCGACAGGGGAAGGCTATGGCTACACCTTC.

This clone was picked up one time. The chain uses TRBV6-5 and TRBJ2-5; 11 nucleotides line up with TRBD2. The CDR3 consists of 15 residues. Looked up from germline, CDR1 is MNHEY and CDR2 is SVGAGI. V lost 10 bases to trimming and J lost 5 bases; unmatched junction nucleotides: 12. CDR3 DNA: TGTGCCACGATCGCACTAGCGGGAGTAGGGGAGACCCAGTACTTC. It translates to CATIALAGVGETQYF.

This chain links TRBV6-5 with TRBJ1-6; D remains unclear. Germline V gene sequence: CDR1 MNHEY, CDR2 SVGAGI. V was pared by 7 bases and J by 9 bases, with 19 bases between. The CDR3 totals 15 residues. The CDR3 DNA reads as TGTGCCAGCACCACCAGGCGCAGTGGCGCTTCACCCCTCCACTTT. Translated: CASTTRRSGASPLHF.

Only a few counts were recorded for this clone. The sample contains more than one DNA sequence encoding this CDR3. The V and J genes are TRBV9 and TRBJ1-6; D is uncertain. V was clipped by 0 bases and J by 5 bases, with 6 bases between them. Germline V gene lookup returns CDR1 SGDLS and CDR2 YYNGEE. CDR3 length: 14 residues. CDR3 DNA: TGTGCCAGCAGCGTAGTGTCCGATAATTCACCCCTCCACTTT. Amino acid sequence: CASSVVSDNSPLHF. Complete variable domain (other parts from reference TRBV9 and TRBJ1-6): DSGVTQTPKHLITATGQRVTLRCSPRSGDLSVYWYQQSLDQGLQFLIQYYNGEERAKGNILERFSAQQFPDLHSELNLSSLELGDSALYFCASSVVSDNSPLHFGNGTRLTVT.

The chain has TRBV19 and TRBJ2-1; perhaps D is TRBD1 or TRBD2 (5 bases each). Germline CDR1 LNHDA, CDR2 SQIVND (reference sequence). V lost 0 bases and J lost 2, with 14 bases in between. The length of the CDR3 is 17 residues. The CDR3 spells CASSIDLGDGTYNEQFF. CDR3 bases: TGTGCCAGTAGTATAGATCTCGGGGACGGAACCTACAATGAGCAGTTCTTC.

V gene TRBV19 combines with J gene TRBJ2-7; a possible D gene is TRBD2 (6 bases). CDR1 is LNHDA and CDR2 is SQIVND in the germline V gene (reference sequence). Between the trimmed V and J ends, which lost 5 bases and 3 bases, there was a span of 11 bases. The length of the CDR3 is 13 residues. CDR3 region: CASSDGTLYEQYF. CDR3 sequence (DNA): TGTGCCAGTAGTGACGGGACTCTCTACGAGCAGTACTTC.

This chain uses TRBV7-9 with TRBJ2-3, with D possibly TRBD2 on 6 matching bases. Germline V gives CDR1 SEHNR, CDR2 FQNEAQ (reference sequence). Trimming cost V 3 bases and J 4 bases, with 20 bases left between them. The CDR3 sequence is 17 residues long. CDR3 DNA: TGTGCCAGCAGCTTCGTCTCCGGGACTCATGCTTCAGATACGCAGTATTTT. It specifies CASSFVSGTHASDTQYF.

V usage is TRBV4-2 and J usage is TRBJ1-2; 12 nucleotides align to TRBD1. The germline CDR1 and CDR2 sequences are LGHNA and YNFKEQ. The CDR3 runs 15 residues. V trimming: 2 bases; J trimming: 7 bases; junction bases outside the gene matches: 5. CDR3 sequence (DNA): TGTGCCAGCAGCCAAACGGGACAGGGGGCGGCTGGCTACACCTTC. This codes for CASSQTGQGAAGYTF.

The rearrangement uses TRBV3-1 (or the pseudogene TRBV3-2) and TRBJ1-2; no clear D gene. Deletions cut 0 bases from V and 4 bases from J, with 9 bases between. There are 14 residues in the CDR3. Germline-derived CDR1 and CDR2 are LGHDT and YNNKEL (reference sequence). The CDR3 protein is CASSQELKSYGYTF. For the CDR3, the DNA is TGTGCCAGCAGCCAAGAGCTGAAGAGCTATGGCTACACCTTC.

The chain is built from TRBV10-3 and TRBJ1-1, with a weak D call TRBD1 (5 bases). The CDR3 totals 16 residues. Germline V lookup: CDR1 ENHRY, CDR2 SYGVKD. V dropped 0 bases and J dropped 1 base, with 12 bases sitting between them. CDR3 in amino acids: CAISESFGQGNTEAFF. In DNA, the CDR3 is TGTGCCATCAGTGAGTCTTTCGGGCAGGGGAACACTGAAGCTTTCTTT.

This clone showed up just once. The CDR3 coding sequence is TGTGCCAGCAGTGCTTGGGCATATAGCGGGCCTAACACCGGGGAGCTGTTTTTT. It translates to CASSAWAYSGPNTGELFF. This rearrangement joins TRBV6-4 to TRBJ2-2; 7 bases are a match to TRBD2. V gave up 4 bases and J gave up 2 bases; unmatched junction bases: 13. Germline V gives CDR1 MRHNA, CDR2 SNTAGT. The CDR3 is 18 residues long.

The chain links TRBV9 to TRBJ2-1, with TRBD2 as a possible D gene (5 bases). The CDR3 loop spans 16 amino acids. Germline CDR1 is SGDLS and CDR2 is YYNGEE. Trimming took off 4 bases at V and 4 bases at J, with 18 bases between the two ends. This chain's CDR3 is CASSPSGGTGYNEQFF. The CDR3 DNA is TGTGCCAGCAGCCCATCAGGAGGTACTGGATACAATGAGCAGTTCTTC.

This clone has a handful of counts. The chain has TRBV19 and TRBJ2-1; 9 positions agree with TRBD2. The V gene's germline CDR1 is LNHDA and CDR2 SQIVND (reference sequence). This CDR3 has 16 amino acids. Trimming removed 4 bases from V and 8 bases from J; junction bases left unmatched: 12. The CDR3 DNA reads as TGTGCCAGTAGTACCCAAAGGAGGAAGCGGGGGGATGAGCAGTTCTTC. Translated, it gives CASSTQRRKRGDEQFF.

The chain carries TRBV9 and TRBJ2-7; D unclear. V was trimmed by 3 bases and J by 7 bases, leaving 23 bases between them. CDR1 is SGDLS and CDR2 is YYNGEE in the germline V gene. The CDR3 covers 16 residues. The CDR3 bases are TGTGCCAGCAGCGCCGTTCGTGCCTCAGGAATTTTGGAGCAGTACTTC. It specifies CASSAVRASGILEQYF.

The chain employs TRBV7-2 and TRBJ2-7; the D gene is possibly TRBD1 (5 bases). The V and J ends lost 1 base and 2 bases respectively, with 9 bases between them. The CDR3 is 14 amino acids. Germline CDR1 and CDR2: SGHTA and FQGNSA. CDR3 in DNA: TGTGCCAGCAGCTTAGTTCAGGGCCCCTACGAGCAGTACTTC. It is translated as CASSLVQGPYEQYF.